The 11 T cell receptor beta chains presented below share a single source sample, sequenced in a study of cytomegalovirus exposure and HLA in healthy donors (dated by TCRdb to about 2017). The library relied on the immunoSEQ multiplex PCR assay. TCRdb holds this immuneACCESS table with in-frame rearrangements only. Some clones are missing; in checked studies, unresolved V genes explain under half, and the rest has no known cause. Across this sample there are about 43,000 clones, with about 90% seen only once. 5.6% of the sample is taken by the ten largest. The sample was PBMCs. Receptors originate from a young man in good health and CMV-seronegative.

This clone was seen a single time. The chain uses TRBV29-1 and TRBJ2-2, with 8 bases fitting TRBD2. Germline CDR1 SQVTM, CDR2 ANQGSEA. V shed 4 bases and J 5 bases; nucleotides not matched to a gene: 12. The CDR3 runs 16 residues. The CDR3 DNA reads as TGCAGCGTTGCCCCAGGGAGCGGGAGAGGAACCGGGGAGCTGTTTTTT. This sequence encodes CSVAPGSGRGTGELFF.

The chain employs TRBV5-6 and TRBJ2-4; D possibly corresponds to TRBD1 (6 bases). V gave up 4 bases and J gave up 8 bases, with 22 bases separating them. Per germline, CDR1 SGHDT and CDR2 YYEEEE. There are 16 residues in the CDR3. CDR3 amino acids: CASSVGAFRQWDIQYF. CDR3 DNA sequence: TGTGCCAGCAGCGTGGGGGCGTTCCGGCAATGGGACATTCAGTACTTC.

The count of this clone is one. CDR3 protein: CASSVLAGGSWNEQFF. CDR3 DNA: TGTGCCAGCAGCGTCCTAGCGGGGGGGTCGTGGAATGAGCAGTTCTTC. The chain couples TRBV11-2 to TRBJ2-1, with 12 nucleotides matching TRBD2. This CDR3 spans 16 amino acids. Germline V gene data show CDR1 as SGHAT and CDR2 as FQNNGV. The J segment lost 7 bases and the V segment lost 5 bases, leaving 9 bases of the junction unmatched.

The V and J genes are TRBV5-6 and TRBJ2-7; possible D gene TRBD1, 5 bases. V was shortened by 0 bases and J by 4 bases, with 8 bases between the two germline ends. The CDR3 has 13 residues. Germline V gene data show CDR1 as SGHDT and CDR2 as YYEEEE. CDR3 residues: CASSLAGHYEQYF. The CDR3 nucleotides read TGTGCCAGCAGCTTGGCTGGACATTACGAGCAGTACTTC.

V usage is TRBV4-1 and J usage is TRBJ2-3; D remains ambiguous. CDR1 is MGHRA, CDR2 YSYEKL, per germline. With 2 bases removed from V and 1 base from J, the gap between germline ends came to 7 bases. The CDR3 runs 14 residues. Here the CDR3 reads CASSQPQGTDTQYF. As DNA, the CDR3 is TGCGCCAGCAGCCAACCTCAGGGCACAGATACGCAGTATTTT.

The chain is built from TRBV6-6 and TRBJ1-1; the D gene is possibly TRBD1 (6 bases). Germline-derived CDR1 and CDR2 are MNHNY and SVGAGI (reference sequence). Trimming pared 9 bases from V and 1 base from J, leaving 12 bases between. CDR3 size: 13 residues. CDR3 residues: CASRNRENTEAFF. The CDR3 nucleotides read TGTGCCAGTCGGAACAGGGAGAACACTGAAGCTTTCTTT.

V usage is TRBV14 and J usage is TRBJ1-2; maybe TRBD1 (6 bases). The CDR3 covers 16 residues. The V gene's germline CDR1 is SGHDN and CDR2 FVKESK. The V gene lost 0 bases and the J gene lost 6 bases, with 17 bases spanning the gap. Here the CDR3 DNA reads TGTGCCAGCAGCCAAGAAGGTTCGGCAGGGGAAGATGGCTACACCTTC. It translates to CASSQEGSAGEDGYTF. The complete variable domain, with remaining parts taken from reference TRBV14 and TRBJ1-2, reads EAGVTQFPSHSVIEKGQTVTLRCDPISGHDNLYWYRRVMGKEIKFLLHFVKESKQDESGMPNNRFLAERTGGTYSTLKVQPAELEDSGVYFCASSQEGSAGEDGYTFGSGTRLTVV.

This rearrangement joins TRBV7-8 to TRBJ2-3; D perhaps matches TRBD2 (6 bases). The CDR3 spans 16 residues. V shed 0 bases and J shed 6 bases, with 16 bases lying between them. The germline V gene encodes CDR1 SGHVS and CDR2 FQNEAQ. The CDR3 coding sequence is TGTGCCAGCAGCTTAGCCCGGCAGCGGGCGGGGGATACGCAGTATTTT. Its protein is CASSLARQRAGDTQYF. Variable domain in full (rest from reference TRBV7-8 and TRBJ2-3): GAGVSQSPRYKVAKRGQDVALRCDPISGHVSLFWYQQALGQGPEFLTYFQNEAQLDKSGLPSDRFFAERPEGSVSTLKIQRTQQEDSAVYLCASSLARQRAGDTQYFGPGTRLTVL.

V gene TRBV6-1 combines with J gene TRBJ2-1; possibly TRBD1 for D (6 bases). CDR1 MNHNS and CDR2 SASEGT come from the germline V gene. Between the trimmed V and J ends, which lost 0 bases and 9 bases, there was a span of 18 bases. CDR3 size: 16 residues. CDR3 protein: CASSEASRDRWTEQFF. The CDR3 DNA reads TGTGCCAGCAGTGAAGCGTCTAGAGACAGGTGGACTGAGCAGTTCTTC.

The gene calls are TRBV7-2 and TRBJ2-5, with 11 bases aligning to TRBD1. The CDR3 runs to 15 residues. With 5 bases clipped from V and 4 bases from J, the junction kept 6 bases outside the gene matches. The V gene's germline CDR1 is SGHTA and CDR2 FQGNSA. CDR3 in amino acids: CASSRRTGGAETQYF. In DNA, the CDR3 is TGTGCCAGCAGCAGAAGGACAGGGGGCGCAGAGACCCAGTACTTC.

The V call is TRBV11-3, the J call TRBJ1-1; TRBD1 matches 9 bases. Per the germline V gene, CDR1 is SGHNT and CDR2 is YENEEA. The CDR3 has 13 residues. Unmatched junction bases numbered 11, after V lost 5 bases and J lost 13 bases. The CDR3 loop reads CASSHRDRANIFF. Written as DNA, the CDR3 is TGTGCCAGCAGCCACCGGGACAGGGCGAATATTTTCTTT.